This TCR beta chain was captured by sequencing in a study of cytomegalovirus exposure and HLA in healthy donors. Study-wide points: Exclusion as indistinguishable affected some V segments, including TRBV6-2 and TRBV6-3. Three chains tied to CMV proved CMV antigen-specific in vitro.

This clone was counted between two and nine times. What it binds is unknown. CDR1 and CDR2 (germline): SGHRS, YFSETQ. The CDR3 extends over 13 amino acids. The V gene lost 3 bases and the J gene lost 3 bases, with 9 bases spanning the gap. The PCR contained 60 Vbeta and 13 Jbeta primers. Sequencing used immunoSEQ multiplex PCR; TCRdb keeps in-frame clones, though not all of them. Of about 140,000 clones listed, 60% to 85% are singletons. Sequencing was done on a sample of PBMCs. The clonotype originates from a man in his forties in good health and CMV-seronegative. The chain is built from TRBV5-1 and TRBJ1-1; no clear D gene. The chain's CDR3 is CASSWGDDTEAFF. As DNA, the CDR3 is TGCGCCAGCAGCTGGGGAGATGACACTGAAGCTTTCTTT.